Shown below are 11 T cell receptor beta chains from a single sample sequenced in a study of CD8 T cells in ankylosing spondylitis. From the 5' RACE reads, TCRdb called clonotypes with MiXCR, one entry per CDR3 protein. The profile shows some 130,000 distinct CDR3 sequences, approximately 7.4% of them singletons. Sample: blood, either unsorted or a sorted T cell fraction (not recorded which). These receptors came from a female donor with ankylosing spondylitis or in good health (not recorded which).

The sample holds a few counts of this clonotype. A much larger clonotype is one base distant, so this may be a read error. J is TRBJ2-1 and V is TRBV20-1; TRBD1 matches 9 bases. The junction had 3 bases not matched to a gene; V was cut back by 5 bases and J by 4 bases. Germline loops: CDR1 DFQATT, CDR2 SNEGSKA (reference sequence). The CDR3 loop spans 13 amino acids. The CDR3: CSASGQGYNEQFF. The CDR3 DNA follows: TGCAGTGCTTCGGGACAGGGATACAATGAGCAGTTCTTC.

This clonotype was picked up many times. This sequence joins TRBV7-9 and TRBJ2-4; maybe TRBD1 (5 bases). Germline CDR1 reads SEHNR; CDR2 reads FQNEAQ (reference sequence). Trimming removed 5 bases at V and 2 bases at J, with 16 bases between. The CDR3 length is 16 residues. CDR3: CASSPILDSPKNIQYF. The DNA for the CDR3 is TGTGCCAGCAGCCCTATACTTGACAGTCCCAAAAACATTCAGTACTTC.

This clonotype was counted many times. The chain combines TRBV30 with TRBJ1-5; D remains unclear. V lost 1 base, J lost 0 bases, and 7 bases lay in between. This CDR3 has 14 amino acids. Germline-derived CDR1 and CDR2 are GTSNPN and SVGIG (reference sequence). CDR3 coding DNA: TGTGCCTGGAGTGAGGGCAGTAGCAATCAGCCCCAGCATTTT. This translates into CAWSEGSSNQPQHF.

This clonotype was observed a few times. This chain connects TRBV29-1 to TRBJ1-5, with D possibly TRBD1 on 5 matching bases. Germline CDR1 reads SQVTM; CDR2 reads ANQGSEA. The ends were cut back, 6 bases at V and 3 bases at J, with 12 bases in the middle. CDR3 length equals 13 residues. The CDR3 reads CSVRQSINQPQHF. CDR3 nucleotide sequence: TGCAGCGTGCGACAGAGTATCAATCAGCCCCAGCATTTT.

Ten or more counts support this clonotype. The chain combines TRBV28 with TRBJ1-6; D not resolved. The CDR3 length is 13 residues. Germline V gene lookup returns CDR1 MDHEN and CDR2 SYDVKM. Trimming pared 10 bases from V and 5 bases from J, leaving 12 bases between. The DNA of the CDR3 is TGTGCCACCGAACCGAAGGATAATTCACCCCTCCACTTT. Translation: CATEPKDNSPLHF.

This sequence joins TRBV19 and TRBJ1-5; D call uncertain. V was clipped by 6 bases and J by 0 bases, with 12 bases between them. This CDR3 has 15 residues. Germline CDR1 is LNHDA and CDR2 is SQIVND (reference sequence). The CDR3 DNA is TGTGCCAGTAGCCTGATCGACCTTAGCAATCAGCCCCAGCATTTT. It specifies CASSLIDLSNQPQHF.

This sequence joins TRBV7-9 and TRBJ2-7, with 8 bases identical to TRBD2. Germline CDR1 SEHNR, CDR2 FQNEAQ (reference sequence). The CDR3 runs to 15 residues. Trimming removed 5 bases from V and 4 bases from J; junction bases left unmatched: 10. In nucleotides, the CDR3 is TGTGCCAGCAGCCCGTGGATCGGGGGGGGGTACGAGCAGTACTTC. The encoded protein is CASSPWIGGGYEQYF.

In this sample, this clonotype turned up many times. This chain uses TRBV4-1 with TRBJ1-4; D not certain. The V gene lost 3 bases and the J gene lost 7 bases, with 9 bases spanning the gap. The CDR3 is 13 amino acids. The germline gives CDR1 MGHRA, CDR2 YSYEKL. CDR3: CASSQGLAEKLFF. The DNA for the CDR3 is TGCGCCAGCAGCCAGGGTCTAGCTGAAAAACTGTTTTTT.

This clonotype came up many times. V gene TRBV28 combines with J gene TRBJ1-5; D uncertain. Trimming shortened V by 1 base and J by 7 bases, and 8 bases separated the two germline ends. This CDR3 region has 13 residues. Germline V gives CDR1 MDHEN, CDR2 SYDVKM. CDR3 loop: CASSLLGSQPQHF. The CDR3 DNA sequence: TGTGCCAGCAGTTTATTGGGAAGCCAGCCCCAGCATTTT. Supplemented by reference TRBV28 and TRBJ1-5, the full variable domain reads DVKVTQSSRYLVKRTGEKVFLECVQDMDHENMFWYRQDPGLGLRLIYFSYDVKMKEKGDIPEGYSVSREKKERFSLILESASTNQTSMYLCASSLLGSQPQHFGDGTRLSIL.

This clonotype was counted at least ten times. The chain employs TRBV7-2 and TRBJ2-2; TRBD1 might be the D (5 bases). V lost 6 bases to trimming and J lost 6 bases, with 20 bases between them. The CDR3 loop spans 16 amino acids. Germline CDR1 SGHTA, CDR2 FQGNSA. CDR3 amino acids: CASRARWQGKAGELFF. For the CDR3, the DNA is TGTGCCAGCAGGGCCCGGTGGCAGGGTAAAGCCGGGGAGCTGTTTTTT.

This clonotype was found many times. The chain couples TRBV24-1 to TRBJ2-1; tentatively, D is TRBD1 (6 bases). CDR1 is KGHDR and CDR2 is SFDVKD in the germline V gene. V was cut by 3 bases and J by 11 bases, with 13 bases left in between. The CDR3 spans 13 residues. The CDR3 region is CATSDVTTGKQFF. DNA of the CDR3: TGTGCCACCAGTGATGTAACAACAGGGAAGCAGTTCTTC.